This TCR beta chain is from a study of blood T cell repertoires in COVID-19. Study-wide background: T cells, B-cell-depleted T cells, or PBMCs provided the cDNA or gDNA that served as material.

Assay: immunoSEQ multiplex PCR; the TCRdb copy retains only in-frame clones and omits some. The data hold just over 75,000 clones, with over 80% observed a single time. Germline V gene sequence: CDR1 MNHEY, CDR2 SMNVEV (reference sequence). This CDR3 region has 15 residues. V was shortened by 3 bases and J by 10 bases, with 16 bases between the two germline ends. This receptor was obtained from a man aged 50-59 years with acute or convalescent COVID-19. Specimen: peripheral blood. V and J are TRBV27 and TRBJ1-6; perhaps TRBD1 as D (6 bases). In DNA form, the CDR3 reads TGTGCCAGCAGTTTTTCGGGGGGGCAAGGATCACCCCTCCACTTT. Its protein is CASSFSGGQGSPLHF.